The present T cell receptor (beta chain) was sequenced within a study of TIL therapy for anti-PD-1-resistant metastatic lung cancer. Background on the study: Median patient age was about 55, ranging 38-75 years. Tumors carried a median around 1.4 non-synonymous mutations per megabase.

Study-wide findings and caveats: After infusion, TIL clonotypes partly replaced peripheral T cells and declined over months.

Time point of the sample: pre-treatment sample, taken before nivolumab and TIL therapy. Adults with stage 4 NSCLC were enrolled in a phase I trial. For this clone: Antigen: not known.

With 0 bases removed from V and 3 bases from J, the gap between germline ends came to 10 bases. The CDR3 totals 15 residues. Germline V gene sequence: CDR1 SGHRS, CDR2 YFSETQ. The libraries were made with immunoSEQ v3. Measured with immunoSEQ multiplex PCR; TCRdb has only the in-frame clones, and not every one. Of tens of thousands of clones in the sample, under 80% were seen once. The rearrangement links TRBV5-1 to TRBJ2-1, with D maybe TRBD2 (5 bases). The clonotype comes from a person between 30 and 80 years old with non-small cell lung cancer. The sample here was blood, taken at baseline. The CDR3 DNA is TGCGCCAGCAGCTTGGATCGGGGAGTCTACAATGAGCAGTTCTTC. The encoded protein is CASSLDRGVYNEQFF.